The sample holds a few counts of the clone carrying this T cell receptor beta chain. CDR3 length: 13 amino acids. CDR1 DFQATT and CDR2 SNEGSKA come from the germline V gene (reference sequence). The entry originates in a study of blood T cells in healthy people across ages. A sample-barcoded 5' primer and a J-beta primer mix were used in a second PCR of about 7 to 12 cycles. A 12-random-nucleotide template-switch adaptor tagged each cDNA molecule. TCRdb processed the 5' RACE reads anew with MiXCR; each CDR3 protein has one entry. The sample has approximately 780,000 distinct CDR3 sequences, around a quarter seen once. Donors gave approximately 9.9 milliliters of peripheral blood apiece. These data also featured in a second study, about T cells of mothers and their children. From that study: Slightly, though not significantly, more overlap was seen in related than in unrelated mother-child pairs.

The sequenced material came from blood. The sequence derives from a boy younger than 18 in good health. The J gene is TRBJ2-5, the V gene TRBV20-1; 9 bases map to TRBD1. The DNA matches TRBJ2-1 better at its end, which makes the J call doubtful. The CDR3 spells CSARGDRGDEQFF. The CDR3 DNA sequence: TGCAGTGCTAGAGGTGACAGGGGGGATGAGCAGTTCTTC.